This T cell receptor (beta chain) was found in a study of radiation and T cells in renal cell carcinoma. Sample treatment: treatment-naive control, cytoreductive nephrectomy. Generated by immunoSEQ multiplex PCR, the TCRdb table keeps only in-frame clones and is missing some. The sample lists 7,500 to 10,000 clones; roughly 60% were seen once. Concerning this clone itself: No antigen is known for it.

Notes on the study in general: Top 100 clonotypes averaged about 50% in irradiated versus about 40% in nephrectomy-only tumors. Compared with controls, irradiated tumors had more, larger dominant CDR3 motifs.

CDR1 is MNHNY, CDR2 SVGAGI, per germline (reference sequence). CDR3 length: 13 residues. With 6 bases removed from V and 3 bases from J, the gap between germline ends came to 10 bases. The TCR comes from a man aged 60-69 years with renal cell carcinoma. The material was tumor tissue, obtained from a patient whose treatment was nephrectomy without radiotherapy. This chain uses TRBV6-6 with TRBJ2-3; D unresolved. CDR3 protein: CASSRKETDTQYF. The CDR3 DNA reads TGTGCCAGCAGCAGGAAGGAGACAGATACGCAGTATTTT.